The entry below describes one T cell receptor beta chain. Germline V gene sequence: CDR1 MNHEY, CDR2 SMNVEV (reference sequence). CDR3 length: 14 amino acids. Between the trimmed V and J ends, which lost 7 bases and 8 bases, there was a span of 20 bases. This entry comes from a study of blood T cell repertoires in COVID-19. TCRdb's copy holds only in-frame clones and misses some; the assay was immunoSEQ multiplex PCR. The data show about 250,000 clones, over 75% seen once. The rearrangement joins TRBV27 to TRBJ1-2; no firm D call. This TCR was sampled from a man in his fifties with active or convalescent COVID-19. The specimen was peripheral blood. The CDR3 reads CASTSGRRGAGYTF. The CDR3, as DNA: TGTGCCAGCACCTCTGGCCGTCGAGGTGCCGGCTACACCTTC.